In this sample, the clone carrying this T cell receptor beta chain turned up once. The antigen is undetermined. The data were taken from a study of T cell responses to AZD1222 COVID-19 vaccine. At the level of the study: Samples with a second dose at about 4 or about 12 weeks were pooled together.

Assay: immunoSEQ multiplex PCR; the TCRdb copy retains only in-frame clones and omits some. This sample yields about 96,000 clones, of which about 89% are seen a single time; 1.5% to 2% belongs to the top ten. This CDR3 has 15 amino acids. Germline CDR1 reads LGHDT; CDR2 reads YNNKEL (reference sequence). Deletions cut 4 bases from V and 3 bases from J, with 16 bases between. Study findings and constraints: Only a handful of AZD1222 recipients tested seropositive at baseline. A mostly white British donor set with more females was recruited, and clonal diversity was possibly underestimated.

The sequence was collected from an adult in good health. The chain couples TRBV3-1 (or the pseudogene TRBV3-2) to TRBJ2-7, with D perhaps matching TRBD1 (7 bases). This specimen consisted of peripheral blood, obtained on day 0 of AZD1222 vaccination. The chain's CDR3 is CASSPFGQGGYEQYF. The CDR3 coding sequence is TGTGCCAGCAGCCCATTTGGCCAGGGGGGCTACGAGCAGTACTTC.